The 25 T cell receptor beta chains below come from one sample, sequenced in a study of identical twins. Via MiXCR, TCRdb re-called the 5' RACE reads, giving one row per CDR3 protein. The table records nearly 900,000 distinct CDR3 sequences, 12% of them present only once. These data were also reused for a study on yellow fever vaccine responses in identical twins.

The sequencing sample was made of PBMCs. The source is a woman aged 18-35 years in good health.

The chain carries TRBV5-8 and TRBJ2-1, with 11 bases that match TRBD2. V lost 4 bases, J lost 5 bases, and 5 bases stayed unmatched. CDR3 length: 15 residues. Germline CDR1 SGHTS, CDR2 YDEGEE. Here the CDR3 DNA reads TGTGCCAGCAGCGAGGGACTAGCGGTTAACAATGAGCAGTTCTTC. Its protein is CASSEGLAVNNEQFF.

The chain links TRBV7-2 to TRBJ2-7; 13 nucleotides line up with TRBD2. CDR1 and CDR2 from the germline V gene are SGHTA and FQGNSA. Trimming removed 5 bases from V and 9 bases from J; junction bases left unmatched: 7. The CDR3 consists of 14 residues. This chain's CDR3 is CASSLGTSGKGQYF. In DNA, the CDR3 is TGTGCCAGCAGCCTCGGGACTAGCGGGAAGGGGCAGTACTTC.

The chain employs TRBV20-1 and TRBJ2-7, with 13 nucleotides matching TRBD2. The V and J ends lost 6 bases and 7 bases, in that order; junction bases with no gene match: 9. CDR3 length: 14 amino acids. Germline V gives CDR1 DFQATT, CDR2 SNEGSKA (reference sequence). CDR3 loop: CSATGTSGMFEQYF. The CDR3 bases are TGCAGTGCAACCGGGACTAGCGGGATGTTTGAGCAGTACTTC.

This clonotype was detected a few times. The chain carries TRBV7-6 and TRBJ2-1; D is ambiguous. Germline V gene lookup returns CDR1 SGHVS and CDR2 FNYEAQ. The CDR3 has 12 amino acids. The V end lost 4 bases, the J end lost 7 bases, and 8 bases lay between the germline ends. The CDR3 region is CASSSKFNEQFF. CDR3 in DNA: TGTGCCAGCAGCTCAAAGTTTAATGAGCAGTTCTTC.

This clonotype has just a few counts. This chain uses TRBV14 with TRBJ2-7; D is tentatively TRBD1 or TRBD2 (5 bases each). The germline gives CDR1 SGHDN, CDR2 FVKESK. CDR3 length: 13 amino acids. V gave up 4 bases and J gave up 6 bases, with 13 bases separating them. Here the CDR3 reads CASSRGSPSEQYF. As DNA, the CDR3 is TGTGCCAGCAGCCGGGGGAGCCCCTCCGAGCAGTACTTC.

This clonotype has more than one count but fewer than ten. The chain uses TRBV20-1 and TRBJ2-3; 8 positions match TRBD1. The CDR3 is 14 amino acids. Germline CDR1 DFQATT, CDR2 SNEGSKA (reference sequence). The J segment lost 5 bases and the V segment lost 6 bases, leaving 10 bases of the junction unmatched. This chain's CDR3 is CSARQGARIDTQYF. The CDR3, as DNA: TGCAGTGCGAGGCAGGGGGCAAGGATAGATACGCAGTATTTT.

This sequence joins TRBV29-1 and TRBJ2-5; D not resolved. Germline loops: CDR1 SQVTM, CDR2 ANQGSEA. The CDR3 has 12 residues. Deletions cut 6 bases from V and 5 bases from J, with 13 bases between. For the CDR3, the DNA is TGCAGCGTCGGCAAAGAGACGGAGACCCAGTACTTC. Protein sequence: CSVGKETETQYF.

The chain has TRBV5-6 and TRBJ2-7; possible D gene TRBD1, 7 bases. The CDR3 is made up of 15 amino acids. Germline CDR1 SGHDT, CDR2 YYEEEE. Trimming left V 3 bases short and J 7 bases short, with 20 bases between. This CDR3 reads CASSSGTEGAWEQYV. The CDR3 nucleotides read TGTGCCAGCAGCTCCGGTACGGAGGGGGCTTGGGAGCAGTACGTC.

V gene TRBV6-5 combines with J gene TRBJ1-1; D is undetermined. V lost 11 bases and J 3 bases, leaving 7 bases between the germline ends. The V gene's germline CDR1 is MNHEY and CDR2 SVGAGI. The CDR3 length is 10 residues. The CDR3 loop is CAAGYTEAFF. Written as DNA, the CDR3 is TGTGCCGCGGGGTACACTGAAGCTTTCTTT.

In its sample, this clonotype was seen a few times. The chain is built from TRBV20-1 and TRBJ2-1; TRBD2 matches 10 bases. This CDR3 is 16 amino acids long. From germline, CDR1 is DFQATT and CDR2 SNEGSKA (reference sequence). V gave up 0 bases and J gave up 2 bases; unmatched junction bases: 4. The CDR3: CSARDLAGVPYNEQFF. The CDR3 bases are TGCAGTGCTAGAGATCTAGCGGGAGTCCCCTACAATGAGCAGTTCTTC.

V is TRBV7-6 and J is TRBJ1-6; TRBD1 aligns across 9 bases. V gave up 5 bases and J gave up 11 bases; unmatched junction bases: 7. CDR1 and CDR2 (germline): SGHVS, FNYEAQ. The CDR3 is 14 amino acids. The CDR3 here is CASSQGQGRTPLHF. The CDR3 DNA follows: TGTGCCAGCAGCCAGGGACAGGGTAGGACACCCCTCCACTTT. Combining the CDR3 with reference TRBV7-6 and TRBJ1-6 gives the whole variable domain GAGVSQSPRYKVTKRGQDVALRCDPISGHVSLYWYRQALGQGPEFLTYFNYEAQQDKSGLPNDRFSAERPEGSISTLTIQRTEQRDSAMYRCASSQGQGRTPLHFGNGTRLTVT.

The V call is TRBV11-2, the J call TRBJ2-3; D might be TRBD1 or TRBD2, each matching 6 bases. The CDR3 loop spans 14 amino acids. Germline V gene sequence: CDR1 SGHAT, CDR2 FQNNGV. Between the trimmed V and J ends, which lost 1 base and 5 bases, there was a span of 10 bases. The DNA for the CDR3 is TGTGCCAGCAGCTTAGTGGGGGGCTTAGATACGCAGTATTTT. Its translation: CASSLVGGLDTQYF.

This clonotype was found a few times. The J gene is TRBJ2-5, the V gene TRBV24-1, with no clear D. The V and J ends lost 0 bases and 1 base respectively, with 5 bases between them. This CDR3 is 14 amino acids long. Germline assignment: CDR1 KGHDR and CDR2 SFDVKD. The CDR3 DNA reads TGTGCCACCAGTGATTTGCACAGCCAAGAGACCCAGTACTTC. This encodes CATSDLHSQETQYF.

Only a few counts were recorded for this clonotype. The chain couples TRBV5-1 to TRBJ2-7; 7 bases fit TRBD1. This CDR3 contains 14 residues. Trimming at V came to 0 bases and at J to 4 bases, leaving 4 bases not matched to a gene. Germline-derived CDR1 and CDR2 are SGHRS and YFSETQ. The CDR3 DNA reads TGCGCCAGCAGCTTGGAGGACAGGAGGTACGAGCAGTACTTC. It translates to CASSLEDRRYEQYF.

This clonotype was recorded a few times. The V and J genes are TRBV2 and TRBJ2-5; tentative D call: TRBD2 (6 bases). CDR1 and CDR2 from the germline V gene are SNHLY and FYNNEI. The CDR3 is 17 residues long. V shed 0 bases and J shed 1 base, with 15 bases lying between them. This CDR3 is CASSEALLEGPQETQYF. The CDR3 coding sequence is TGTGCCAGCAGTGAAGCGCTTCTGGAGGGGCCCCAAGAGACCCAGTACTTC.

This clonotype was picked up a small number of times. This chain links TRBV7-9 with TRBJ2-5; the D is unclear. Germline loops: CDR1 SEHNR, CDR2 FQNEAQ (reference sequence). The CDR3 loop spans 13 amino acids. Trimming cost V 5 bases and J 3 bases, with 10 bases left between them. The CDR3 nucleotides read TGTGCCAGCAGCCTAAAACGAAAAGAGACCCAGTACTTC. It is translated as CASSLKRKETQYF.

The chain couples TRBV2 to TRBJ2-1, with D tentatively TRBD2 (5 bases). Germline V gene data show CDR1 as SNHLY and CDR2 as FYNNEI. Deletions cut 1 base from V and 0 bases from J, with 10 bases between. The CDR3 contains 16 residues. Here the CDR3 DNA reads TGTGCCAGCAGTGAAGGGTTGGGGAGCTCCTACAATGAGCAGTTCTTC. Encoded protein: CASSEGLGSSYNEQFF.

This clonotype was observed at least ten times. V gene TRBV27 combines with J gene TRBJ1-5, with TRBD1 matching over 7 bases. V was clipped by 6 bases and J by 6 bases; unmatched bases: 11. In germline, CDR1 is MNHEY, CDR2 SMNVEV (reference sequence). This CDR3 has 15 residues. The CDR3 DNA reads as TGTGCCAGCAGCAAACAGGGGTCGGGGCGTCAGCCCCAGCATTTT. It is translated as CASSKQGSGRQPQHF.

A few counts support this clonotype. In DNA form, the CDR3 reads TGCGCCAGCAGCTTGGTTGCTTTGGTAGATACGCAGTATTTT. Protein product: CASSLVALVDTQYF. V usage is TRBV5-1 and J usage is TRBJ2-3, with D uncertain. V lost 0 bases and J 5 bases, leaving 10 bases between the germline ends. The CDR3 is 14 residues long. CDR1 and CDR2 from the germline V gene are SGHRS and YFSETQ.

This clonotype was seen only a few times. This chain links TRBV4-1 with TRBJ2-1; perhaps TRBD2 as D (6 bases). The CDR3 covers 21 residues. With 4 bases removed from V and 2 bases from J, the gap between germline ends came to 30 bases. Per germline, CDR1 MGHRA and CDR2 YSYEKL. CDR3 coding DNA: TGCGCCAGCAGCCCAAGGGAGGAGGCAGGCCTACGTCTCGCCGCCTACAATGAGCAGTTCTTC. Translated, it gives CASSPREEAGLRLAAYNEQFF.

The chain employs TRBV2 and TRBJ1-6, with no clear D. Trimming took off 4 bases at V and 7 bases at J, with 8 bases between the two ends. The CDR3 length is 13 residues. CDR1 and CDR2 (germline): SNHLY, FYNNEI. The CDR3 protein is CASSAVENSPLHF. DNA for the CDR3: TGTGCCAGCAGTGCGGTGGAGAATTCACCCCTCCACTTT.

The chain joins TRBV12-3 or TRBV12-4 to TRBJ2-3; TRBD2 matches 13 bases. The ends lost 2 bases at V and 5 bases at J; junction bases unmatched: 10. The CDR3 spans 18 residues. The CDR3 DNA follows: TGTGCCAGCAGTTTATATGTCGGGACTAGCGGGACCAGAGATACGCAGTATTTT. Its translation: CASSLYVGTSGTRDTQYF.

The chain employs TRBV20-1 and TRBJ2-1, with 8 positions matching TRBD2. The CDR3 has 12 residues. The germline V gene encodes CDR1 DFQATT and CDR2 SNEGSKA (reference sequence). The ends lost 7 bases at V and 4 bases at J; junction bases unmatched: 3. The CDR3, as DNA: TGCAGTGGGGGCGGGAGGTACAATGAGCAGTTCTTC. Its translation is CSGGGRYNEQFF.

This CDR3 is CASSESAGGPDTQYF. CDR3 DNA sequence: TGTGCCAGCAGTGAATCTGCGGGGGGCCCAGATACGCAGTATTTT. The chain links TRBV6-4 to TRBJ2-3; the match to TRBD2 covers 8 bases. This CDR3 contains 15 residues. Trimming removed 3 bases from V and 4 bases from J; junction bases left unmatched: 6. CDR1 and CDR2 from the germline V gene are MRHNA and SNTAGT.

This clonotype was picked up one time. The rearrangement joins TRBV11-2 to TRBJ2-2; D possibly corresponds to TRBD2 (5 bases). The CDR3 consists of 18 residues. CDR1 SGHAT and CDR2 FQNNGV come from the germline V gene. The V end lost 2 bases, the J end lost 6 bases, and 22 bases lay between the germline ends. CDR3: CASSLPLFSGGASGELFF. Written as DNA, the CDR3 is TGTGCCAGCAGCTTACCCCTCTTCAGCGGAGGCGCCTCCGGGGAGCTGTTTTTT.